One and the same sample provided the 12 T cell receptor beta chains below, sequenced in a study of blood T cell repertoires in COVID-19. Clones were read by immunoSEQ multiplex PCR, and TCRdb kept only the in-frame ones, dropping some. This table has 150,000 to 200,000 clones, approximately 86% appearing once. The sample taken for sequencing was peripheral blood. The source is a man aged 45-60 years with active or convalescent COVID-19.

This clone has more than one count but fewer than ten. The V gene is TRBV29-1, the J gene TRBJ2-3, with a tentative D call TRBD1 (6 bases). The germline CDR1 and CDR2 sequences are SQVTM and ANQGSEA. The CDR3 totals 15 residues. Trimming removed 2 bases at V and 4 bases at J, with 16 bases between. CDR3 residues: CSVEKMVSGADTQYF. The CDR3, as DNA: TGCAGCGTTGAAAAGATGGTGTCAGGGGCAGATACGCAGTATTTT.

This clone occurred once. V usage is TRBV18 and J usage is TRBJ1-2, with D unclear. The V gene lost 2 bases and the J gene lost 5 bases, with 9 bases spanning the gap. CDR3 size: 13 residues. Looked up from germline, CDR1 is KGHSH and CDR2 is LQKENI. DNA for the CDR3: TGTGCCAGCTCACCAAGTTTAGAGTATGGCTACACCTTC. This translates into CASSPSLEYGYTF.

This chain joins TRBV12-3 or TRBV12-4 and TRBJ1-3; no definite D call. V lost 2 bases and J 9 bases, leaving 11 bases between the germline ends. The CDR3 length is 13 residues. CDR3 DNA: TGTGCCAGCAGTTTAAACTTACCCGGCACCATATATTTT. Its protein is CASSLNLPGTIYF.

V is TRBV7-2 and J is TRBJ2-5; 12 nucleotides match TRBD2. CDR1 and CDR2 from the germline V gene are SGHTA and FQGNSA. V was clipped by 5 bases and J by 6 bases; unmatched bases: 7. There are 15 residues in the CDR3. In DNA form, the CDR3 reads TGTGCCAGCAGCCTACCCCTAGCGGGGGGGAAGACCCAGTACTTC. Residues: CASSLPLAGGKTQYF.

This chain connects TRBV5-4 to TRBJ2-7; TRBD2 aligns across 7 bases. The CDR3 has 14 amino acids. Germline lookup yields CDR1 SGHNT and CDR2 YYREEE (reference sequence). The junction had 6 bases not matched to a gene; V was cut back by 4 bases and J by 2 bases. CDR3 amino acids: CASSPRTSAYEQYF. The CDR3 DNA follows: TGTGCCAGCAGCCCACGGACTAGTGCCTACGAGCAGTACTTC.

The chain couples TRBV7-9 to TRBJ2-1; 12 bases fit TRBD2. The CDR3 totals 18 residues. Germline CDR1 reads SEHNR; CDR2 reads FQNEAQ (reference sequence). The V segment lost 8 bases and the J segment 0 bases; nucleotides outside the gene matches: 11. CDR3 nucleotides: TGTGCCAGCCAGGGGCTAGCGGGAGGGCCGAGCTCCTACAATGAGCAGTTCTTC. This gives the protein CASQGLAGGPSSYNEQFF.

The chain has TRBV6-5 and TRBJ1-4; TRBD1 matches at 9 bases. The CDR3 length is 14 residues. Germline lookup yields CDR1 MNHEY and CDR2 SVGAGI. The J segment lost 3 bases and the V segment lost 6 bases, leaving 2 bases of the junction unmatched. The CDR3 DNA reads as TGTGCCAGCAGACAGGGGGCGGCTAATGAAAAACTGTTTTTT. Protein sequence: CASRQGAANEKLFF.

The rearrangement joins TRBV18 to TRBJ1-1; 8 positions match TRBD1. This CDR3 has 15 amino acids. The ends lost 3 bases at V and 1 base at J; junction bases unmatched: 4. In germline, CDR1 is KGHSH, CDR2 LQKENI. DNA of the CDR3: TGTGCCAGCTCACCGGACAGGGTCGGGAACACTGAAGCTTTCTTT. It is translated as CASSPDRVGNTEAFF.

This clone was recorded once. The genes are TRBV30 and TRBJ1-1; D perhaps matches TRBD1 (6 bases). The germline CDR1 and CDR2 sequences are GTSNPN and SVGIG (reference sequence). The CDR3 spans 13 residues. Trimming cost V 3 bases and J 1 base, with 9 bases left between them. The CDR3 here is CAWRTGWNTEAFF. In DNA form, the CDR3 reads TGTGCCTGGAGAACAGGGTGGAACACTGAAGCTTTCTTT. The variable domain in full, completed from reference TRBV30 and TRBJ1-1, reads SQTIHQWPATLVQPVGSPLSLECTVEGTSNPNLYWYRQAAGRGLQLLFYSVGIGQISSEVPQNLSASRPQDRQFILSSKKLLLSDSGFYLCAWRTGWNTEAFFGQGTRLTVV.

V and J are TRBV18 and TRBJ2-1, with D unresolved. Trimming took off 0 bases at V and 6 bases at J, with 9 bases between the two ends. The CDR3 sequence is 14 residues long. The germline V gene has CDR1 KGHSH and CDR2 LQKENI. CDR3 protein: CASSPPAQTNEQFF. The DNA of the CDR3 is TGTGCCAGCTCACCACCGGCCCAAACCAATGAGCAGTTCTTC.

V gene TRBV29-1 combines with J gene TRBJ2-1, with 11 bases identical to TRBD2. Germline CDR1 SQVTM, CDR2 ANQGSEA. Trimming at V came to 0 bases and at J to 4 bases, leaving 11 bases not matched to a gene. The CDR3 is made up of 18 amino acids. CDR3 nucleotides: TGCAGCGTTGAAGAAATAGCGGGAGGGCCATCAAGGTACAATGAGCAGTTCTTC. Its translation is CSVEEIAGGPSRYNEQFF.

This clone has a handful of counts. The chain uses TRBV5-5 and TRBJ2-7; 8 nucleotides align to TRBD1. Germline trimming cut 1 base from V and 7 bases from J; bases unmatched to any gene: 10. CDR1 is SGHKS, CDR2 YYEKEE, per germline (reference sequence). The length of the CDR3 is 15 residues. For the CDR3, the DNA is TGTGCCAGCAGCTTGAGTTGGACAGGGTGGTTTGAGCAGTACTTC. It specifies CASSLSWTGWFEQYF. The complete variable domain, with remaining parts taken from reference TRBV5-5 and TRBJ2-7, reads DAGVTQSPTHLIKTRGQQVTLRCSPISGHKSVSWYQQVLGQGPQFIFQYYEKEERGRGNFPDRFSARQFPNYSSELNVNALLLGDSALYLCASSLSWTGWFEQYFGPGTRLTVT.